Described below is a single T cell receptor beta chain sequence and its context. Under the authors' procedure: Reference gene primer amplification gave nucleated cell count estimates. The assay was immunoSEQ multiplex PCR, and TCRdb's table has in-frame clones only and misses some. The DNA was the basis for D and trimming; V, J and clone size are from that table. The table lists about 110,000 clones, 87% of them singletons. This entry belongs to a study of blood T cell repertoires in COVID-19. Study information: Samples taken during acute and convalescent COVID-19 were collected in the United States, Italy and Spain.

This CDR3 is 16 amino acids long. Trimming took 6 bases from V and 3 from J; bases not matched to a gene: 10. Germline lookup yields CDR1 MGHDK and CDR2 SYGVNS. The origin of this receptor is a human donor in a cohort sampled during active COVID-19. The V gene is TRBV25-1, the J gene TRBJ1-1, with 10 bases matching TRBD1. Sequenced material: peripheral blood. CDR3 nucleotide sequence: TGTGCCAGCAGACCGGGACAGGGGTTTACTTACACTGAAGCTTTCTTT. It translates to CASRPGQGFTYTEAFF.